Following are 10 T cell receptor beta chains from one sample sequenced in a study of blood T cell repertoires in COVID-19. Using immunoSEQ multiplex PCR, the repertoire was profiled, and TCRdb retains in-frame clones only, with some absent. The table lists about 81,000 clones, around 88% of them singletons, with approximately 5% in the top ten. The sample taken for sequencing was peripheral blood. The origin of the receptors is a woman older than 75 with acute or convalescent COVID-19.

The CDR3 DNA reads TGTGCCAGCTCAGCCCTCCTGCAGGGGCACAATGAGCAGTTCTTC. It yields the protein CASSALLQGHNEQFF. J is TRBJ2-1 and V is TRBV18; maybe TRBD1 (6 bases). The CDR3 is 15 residues long. The germline V gene has CDR1 KGHSH and CDR2 LQKENI. Between the trimmed V and J ends, which lost 5 bases and 5 bases, there was a span of 16 bases.

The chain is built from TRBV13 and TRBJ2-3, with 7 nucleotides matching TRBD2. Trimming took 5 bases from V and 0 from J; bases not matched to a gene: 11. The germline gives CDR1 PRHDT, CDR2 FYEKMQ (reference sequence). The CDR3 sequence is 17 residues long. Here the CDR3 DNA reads TGTGCCAGCAGCCGAATTGGGGGGGGACCTAGCACAGATACGCAGTATTTT. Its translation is CASSRIGGGPSTDTQYF.

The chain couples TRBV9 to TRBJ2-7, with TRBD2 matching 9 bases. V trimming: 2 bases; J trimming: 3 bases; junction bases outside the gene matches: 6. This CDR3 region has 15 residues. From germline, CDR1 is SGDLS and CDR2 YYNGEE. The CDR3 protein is CASSVIAGESYEQYF. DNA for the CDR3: TGTGCCAGCAGCGTTATAGCGGGAGAGAGCTACGAGCAGTACTTC.

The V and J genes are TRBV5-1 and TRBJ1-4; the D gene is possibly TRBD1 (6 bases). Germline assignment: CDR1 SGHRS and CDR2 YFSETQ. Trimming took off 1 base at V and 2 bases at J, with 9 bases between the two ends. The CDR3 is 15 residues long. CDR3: CASSLFQGTNEKLFF. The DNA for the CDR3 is TGCGCCAGCAGCTTGTTCCAGGGGACTAATGAAAAACTGTTTTTT.

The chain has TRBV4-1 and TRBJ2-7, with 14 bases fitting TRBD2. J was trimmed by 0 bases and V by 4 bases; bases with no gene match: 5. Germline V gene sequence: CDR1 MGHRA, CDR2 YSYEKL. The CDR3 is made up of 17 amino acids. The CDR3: CASSLSGTSGSSYEQYF. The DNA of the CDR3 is TGCGCCAGCAGCCTATCGGGGACTAGCGGGAGCTCCTACGAGCAGTACTTC.

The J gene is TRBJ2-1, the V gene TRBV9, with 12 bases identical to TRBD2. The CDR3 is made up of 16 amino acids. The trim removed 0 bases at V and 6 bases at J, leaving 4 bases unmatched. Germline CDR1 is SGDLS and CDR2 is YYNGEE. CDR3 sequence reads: CASSVGASGRVNEQFF. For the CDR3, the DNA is TGTGCCAGCAGCGTAGGAGCTAGCGGGAGGGTCAATGAGCAGTTCTTC.

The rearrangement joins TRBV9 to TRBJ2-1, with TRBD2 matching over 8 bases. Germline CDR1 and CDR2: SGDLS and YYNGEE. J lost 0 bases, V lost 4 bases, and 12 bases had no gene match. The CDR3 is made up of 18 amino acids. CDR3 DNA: TGTGCCAGCAGCCCCACTCGTACTAGCGGCGGCTCCTACAATGAGCAGTTCTTC. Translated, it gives CASSPTRTSGGSYNEQFF.

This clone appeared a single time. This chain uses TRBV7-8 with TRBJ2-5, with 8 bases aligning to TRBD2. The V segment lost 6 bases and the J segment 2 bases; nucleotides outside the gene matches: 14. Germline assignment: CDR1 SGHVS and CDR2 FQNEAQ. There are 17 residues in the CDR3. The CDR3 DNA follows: TGTGCCAGCAGACCCTTCTCAGCGGGGGCGATGCAAGAGACCCAGTACTTC. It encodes CASRPFSAGAMQETQYF.

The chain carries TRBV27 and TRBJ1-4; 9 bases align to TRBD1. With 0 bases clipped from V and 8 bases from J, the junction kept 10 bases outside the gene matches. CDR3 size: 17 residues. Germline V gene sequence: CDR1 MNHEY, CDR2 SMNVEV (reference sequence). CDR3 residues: CASSLSSPGQGFEKLFF. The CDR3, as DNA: TGTGCCAGCAGTTTATCAAGCCCGGGACAGGGCTTCGAAAAACTGTTTTTT.

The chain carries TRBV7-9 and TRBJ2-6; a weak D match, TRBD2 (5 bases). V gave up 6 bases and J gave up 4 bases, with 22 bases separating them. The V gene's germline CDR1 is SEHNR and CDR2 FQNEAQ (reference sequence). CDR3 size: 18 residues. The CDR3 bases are TGTGCCAGCAGAGATTTAACCGCGGGTAGCCGGGGGGCCAACGTCCTGACTTTC. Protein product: CASRDLTAGSRGANVLTF.